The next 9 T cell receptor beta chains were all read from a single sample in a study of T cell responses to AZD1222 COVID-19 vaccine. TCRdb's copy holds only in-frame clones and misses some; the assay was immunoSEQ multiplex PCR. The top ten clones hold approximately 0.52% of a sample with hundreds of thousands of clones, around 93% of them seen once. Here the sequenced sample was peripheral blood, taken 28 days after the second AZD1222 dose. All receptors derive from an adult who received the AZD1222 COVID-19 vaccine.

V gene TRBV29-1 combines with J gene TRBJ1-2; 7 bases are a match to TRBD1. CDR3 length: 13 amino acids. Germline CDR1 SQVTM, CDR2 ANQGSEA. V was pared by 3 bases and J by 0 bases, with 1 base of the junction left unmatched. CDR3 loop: CSVDRGANYGYTF. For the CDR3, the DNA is TGCAGCGTTGACAGGGGGGCTAACTATGGCTACACCTTC.

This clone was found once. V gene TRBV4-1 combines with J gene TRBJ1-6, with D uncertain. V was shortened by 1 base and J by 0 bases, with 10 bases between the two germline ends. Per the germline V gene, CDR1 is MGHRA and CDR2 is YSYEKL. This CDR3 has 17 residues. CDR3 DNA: TGCGCCAGCAGCCAAGTCAAGGATAGCTCCTATAATTCACCCCTCCACTTT. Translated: CASSQVKDSSYNSPLHF.

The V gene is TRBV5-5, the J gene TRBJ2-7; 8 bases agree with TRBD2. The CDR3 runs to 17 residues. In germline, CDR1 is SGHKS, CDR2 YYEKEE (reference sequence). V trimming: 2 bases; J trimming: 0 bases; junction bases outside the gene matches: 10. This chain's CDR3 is CASSFQASGGFSYEQYF. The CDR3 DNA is TGTGCCAGCAGCTTTCAGGCGAGCGGGGGTTTCTCCTACGAGCAGTACTTC.

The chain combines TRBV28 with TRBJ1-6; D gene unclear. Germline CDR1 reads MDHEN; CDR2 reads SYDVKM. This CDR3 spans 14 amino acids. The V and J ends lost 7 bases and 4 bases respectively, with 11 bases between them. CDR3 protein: CASIGRQYNSPLHF. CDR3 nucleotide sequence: TGTGCCAGCATCGGACGGCAGTATAATTCACCCCTCCACTTT.

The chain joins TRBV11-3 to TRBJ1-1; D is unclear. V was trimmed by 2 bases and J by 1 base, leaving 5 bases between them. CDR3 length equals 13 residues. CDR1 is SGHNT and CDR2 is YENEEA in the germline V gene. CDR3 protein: CASSLMGNTEAFF. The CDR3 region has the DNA TGTGCCAGCAGCTTAATGGGGAACACTGAAGCTTTCTTT. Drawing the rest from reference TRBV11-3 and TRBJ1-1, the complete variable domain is EAGVVQSPRYKIIEKKQPVAFWCNPISGHNTLYWYLQNLGQGPELLIRYENEEAVDDSQLPKDRFSAERLKGVDSTLKIQPAELGDSAVYLCASSLMGNTEAFFGQGTRLTVV.

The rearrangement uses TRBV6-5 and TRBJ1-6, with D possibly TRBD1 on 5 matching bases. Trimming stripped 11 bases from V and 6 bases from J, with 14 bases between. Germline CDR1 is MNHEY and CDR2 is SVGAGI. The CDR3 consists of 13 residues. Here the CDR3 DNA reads TGTGCCGGAGGGACCGACCTTAATTCACCCCTCCACTTT. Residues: CAGGTDLNSPLHF.

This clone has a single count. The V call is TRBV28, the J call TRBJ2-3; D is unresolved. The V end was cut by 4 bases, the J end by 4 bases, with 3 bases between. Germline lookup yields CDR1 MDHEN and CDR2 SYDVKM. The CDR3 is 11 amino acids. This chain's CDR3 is CASSWADTQYF. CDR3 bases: TGTGCCAGCAGTTGGGCAGATACGCAGTATTTT.

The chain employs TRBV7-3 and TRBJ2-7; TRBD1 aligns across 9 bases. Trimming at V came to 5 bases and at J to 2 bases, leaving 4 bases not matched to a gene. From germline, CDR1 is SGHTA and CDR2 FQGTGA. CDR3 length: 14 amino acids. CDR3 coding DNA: TGTGCCAGCAGCCTGACAGGGGGGACCTACGAGCAGTACTTC. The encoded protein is CASSLTGGTYEQYF.

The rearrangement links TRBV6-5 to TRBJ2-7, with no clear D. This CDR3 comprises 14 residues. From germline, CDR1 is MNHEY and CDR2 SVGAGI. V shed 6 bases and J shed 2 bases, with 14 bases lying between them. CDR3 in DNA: TGTGCCAGCAGCCAATACGGGCCCACCTACGAGCAGTACTTC. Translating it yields CASSQYGPTYEQYF.